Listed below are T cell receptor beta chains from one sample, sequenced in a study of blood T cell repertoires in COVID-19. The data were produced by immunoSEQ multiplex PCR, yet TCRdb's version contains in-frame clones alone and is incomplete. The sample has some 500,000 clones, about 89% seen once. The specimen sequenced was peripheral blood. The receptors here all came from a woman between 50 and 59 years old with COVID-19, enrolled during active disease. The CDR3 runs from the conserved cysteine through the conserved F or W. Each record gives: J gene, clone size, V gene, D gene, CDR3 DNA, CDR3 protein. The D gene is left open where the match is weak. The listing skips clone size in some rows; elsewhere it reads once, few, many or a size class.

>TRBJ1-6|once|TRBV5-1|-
TGCGCCAGCAGCCGAGCCATAAGACAGAATTCACCCCTCCACTTT
CASSRAIRQNSPLHF
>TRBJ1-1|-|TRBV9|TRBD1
TGTGCCAGCAGCCCTCAGGACAGGACGAACACTGAAGCTTTCTTT
CASSPQDRTNTEAFF
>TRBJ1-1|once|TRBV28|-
TGTGCCAGCAGTCCCAATACAGACAGGAGGTATTTGGGGATTGAAGCTTTCTTT
CASSPNTDRRYLGIEAFF
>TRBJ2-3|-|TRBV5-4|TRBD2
TGTGCCAGCACCACCGGTCGGGGTAGCGGGTCCACAGATACGCAGTATTTT
CASTTGRGSGSTDTQYF
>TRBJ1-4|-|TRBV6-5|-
TGTGCCAGCAGTCTACAGGGTTTTAATGAAAAACTGTTTTTT
CASSLQGFNEKLFF
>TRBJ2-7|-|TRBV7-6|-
TGTGCCAGCAGCTTAGCGCTGGGGGGAAGAGGCGAGCAGTACTTC
CASSLALGGRGEQYF
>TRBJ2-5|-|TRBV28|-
TGTGCCAGCAGCCTGGGGGGAGACCAAGAGACCCAGTACTTC
CASSLGGDQETQYF
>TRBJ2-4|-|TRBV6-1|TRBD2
TGTGCCAGCAGTGAGGGCCTAGCGGGCGGAAACATTCAGTACTTC
CASSEGLAGGNIQYF
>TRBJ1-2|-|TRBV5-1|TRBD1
TGCGCCAGCAGCCTCTTACCTGGACAGGCTAACTATGGCTACACCTTC
CASSLLPGQANYGYTF
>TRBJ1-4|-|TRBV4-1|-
TGCGCCAGCAGCCAAGTAAGGGGGATTGGACAACTGTTTTTT
CASSQVRGIGQLFF
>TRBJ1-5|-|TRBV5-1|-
TGCGCCAGCAGCCCCCTCGGGGGGGAAGGTCAGCCCCAGCATTTT
CASSPLGGEGQPQHF
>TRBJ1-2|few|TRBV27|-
TGTGCCAGCGGTCCTGGGGGGGGGCGTAATAGGGACTATGGCTACACCTTC
CASGPGGGRNRDYGYTF
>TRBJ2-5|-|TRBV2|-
TGTGCCAGCAGACTAGATAGGATCAAAGAGACCCAGTACTTC
CASRLDRIKETQYF
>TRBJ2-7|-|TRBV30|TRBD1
TGTGCCTGGAGTTTCGGGACAGGTAATTCCTACGAGCAGTACTTC
CAWSFGTGNSYEQYF
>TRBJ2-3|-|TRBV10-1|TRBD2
TGCGCCAGCAGTGAATCGCGGAGCGGGGCTCTCTATATCACAGATACGCAGTATTTT
CASSESRSGALYITDTQYF
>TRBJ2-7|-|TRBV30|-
TGTGCCTGGAGTGTAGGGGGTACCTACGAGCAGTACTTC
CAWSVGGTYEQYF
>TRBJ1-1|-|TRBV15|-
TGTGCCACCAGCAGAGATCGCGGTGTTAGGACTGAAGCTTTCTTT
CATSRDRGVRTEAFF
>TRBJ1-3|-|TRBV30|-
TGTGCCTGGAGTCCCGCGGGAAACACCATATATTTT
CAWSPAGNTIYF
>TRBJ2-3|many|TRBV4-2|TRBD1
TGTGCCAGCAGCCGGACAGGATCAGATACGCAGTATTTT
CASSRTGSDTQYF
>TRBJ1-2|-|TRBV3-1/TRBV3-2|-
TGTGCCAGCAGCCGACCCAGGGTTGGCTACACCTTC
CASSRPRVGYTF
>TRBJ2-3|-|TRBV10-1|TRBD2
TGCGCCAGCAGCAAGGGGACTAGCGGCGGTACAGATACGCAGTATTTT
CASSKGTSGGTDTQYF
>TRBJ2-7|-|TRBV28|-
TGTGCCAGCAGTCCCAGACAGACAACCTACGAGCAGTACTTC
CASSPRQTTYEQYF
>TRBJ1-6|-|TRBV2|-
TGTGCCAGCAGTGAAGGGACAGCTTACTCCTATAATTCACCCCTCCACTTT
CASSEGTAYSYNSPLHF
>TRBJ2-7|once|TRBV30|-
TGTGCCTGGAGTGTACCGCGGGAATCCTACGAGCAGTACTTC
CAWSVPRESYEQYF
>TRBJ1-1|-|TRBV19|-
TGTGCCAGTAGCACCGTTCTCGGGGCTTTCTTT
CASSTVLGAFF
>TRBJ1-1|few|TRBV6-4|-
TGTGCCAGCAGTGCTACAGGTCGGGCTTCGAACACTGAAGCTTTCTTT
CASSATGRASNTEAFF
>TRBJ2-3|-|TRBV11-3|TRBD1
TGTGCCAGCACCCGGACAGGGGGCAACGCAGATACGCAGTATTTT
CASTRTGGNADTQYF
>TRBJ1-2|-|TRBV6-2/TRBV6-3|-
TGTGCCAGCAGTTACGGACAGTCTACCTATGGCTACACCTTC
CASSYGQSTYGYTF
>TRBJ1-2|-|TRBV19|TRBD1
TGTGCCAGTATAGGGGACAGCCCCTATGGCTACACCTTC
CASIGDSPYGYTF
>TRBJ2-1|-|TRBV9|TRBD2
TGTGCCAGCAGCGTAGTAGCGGGGGGGCACCATGAGCAGTTCTTC
CASSVVAGGHHEQFF
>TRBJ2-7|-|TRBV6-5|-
TGTGCCAGCAGTTACGCCGACAGTAGGGCCTACGAGCAGTACTTC
CASSYADSRAYEQYF
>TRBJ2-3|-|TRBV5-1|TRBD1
TGCGCCAGCAGCTTTGGCAGGGGGCCCGACAATACGCAGTATTTT
CASSFGRGPDNTQYF
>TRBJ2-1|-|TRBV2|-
TGTGCCAGCAGTGAAGATATCCCGGGAAAAAGCTCCTACAATGAGCAGTTCTTC
CASSEDIPGKSSYNEQFF
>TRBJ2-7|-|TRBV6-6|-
TGTGCCAGCTGGACAGCCAGCTCCTACGAGCAGTACTTC
CASWTASSYEQYF
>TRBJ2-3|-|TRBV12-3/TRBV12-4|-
TGTGCCAGCAGTTCCCCTCCAAGGAGTACGCAGTATTTT
CASSSPPRSTQYF
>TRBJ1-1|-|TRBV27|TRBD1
TGTGCCAGCAGTTTAGGACGTACAGGGGGCACTGAAGCTTTCTTT
CASSLGRTGGTEAFF
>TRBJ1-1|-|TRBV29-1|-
TGCAGCGCCCGAGGGGGAGGGAGAGATGAAGCTTTCTTT
CSARGGGRDEAFF
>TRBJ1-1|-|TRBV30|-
TGTGCCTGGAGTGTTGGGGGGGCCGTCACTGAAGCTTTCTTT
CAWSVGGAVTEAFF
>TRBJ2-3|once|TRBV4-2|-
TGTGCCAGCAGGAACCCCCTAGGGAGAGGCACAGATACGCAGTATTTT
CASRNPLGRGTDTQYF
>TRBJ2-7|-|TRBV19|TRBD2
TGTGCCAGTAGTATGGCGGGGGTGAGCTCCTACGAGCAGTACTTC
CASSMAGVSSYEQYF
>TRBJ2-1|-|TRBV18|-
TGTGCCAGCTCACCTACGGGGAGTGAGCAGTTCTTC
CASSPTGSEQFF
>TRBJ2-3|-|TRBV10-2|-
TGCGCCACCTCGGAGAATACGCAGTATTTT
CATSENTQYF
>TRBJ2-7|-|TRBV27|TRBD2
TGTGCCAGCAGTATAGCGGGGGGGAGCTCCTACGAGCAGTACTTC
CASSIAGGSSYEQYF
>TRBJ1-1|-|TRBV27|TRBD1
TGTGCCAGCAGTAAACCGGACAGGGAGGGTGAAGCTTTCTTT
CASSKPDREGEAFF
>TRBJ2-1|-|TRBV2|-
TGTGCCAGCAACCCGCCGGGGAGCTCCTACAATGAGCAGTTCTTC
CASNPPGSSYNEQFF
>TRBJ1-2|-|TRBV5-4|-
TGTGCCAGCAGCCCGGGGGGCAGCCAGGTTTATGGCTACACCTTC
CASSPGGSQVYGYTF
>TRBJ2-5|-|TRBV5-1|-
TGCGCCAGCAGCTCCGTGTACCAAGAGACCCAGTACTTC
CASSSVYQETQYF
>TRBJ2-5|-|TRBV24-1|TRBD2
TGTGCCACCAGTGATTTCCGGGAGGGCCAAGAGACCCAGTACTTC
CATSDFREGQETQYF
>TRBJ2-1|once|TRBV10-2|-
TGCGCCAGCAGTACTAGACACAATGAGCAGTTCTTC
CASSTRHNEQFF
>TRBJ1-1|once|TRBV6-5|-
TGTGCCAGCAGTTACTCGGGAGGGTGGGACACTGAAGCTTTCTTT
CASSYSGGWDTEAFF